Below, 10 T cell receptor beta chains from the same sample are listed, as sequenced in a study of blood T cells in healthy people across ages. The use of a sample-barcoded 5' primer and a J-beta primer mix characterized a second PCR of roughly 7 to 11 cycles. One entry per CDR3 protein, called by TCRdb with MiXCR from the 5' RACE reads. In the table there are roughly 680,000 distinct CDR3 sequences, about 51% of which are singletons. Sequencing was performed on blood. These receptors came from a woman at least 80 years old in good health.

With respect to this clonotype: A much larger clonotype is one base distant, so this may be a read error. The V and J genes are TRBV7-2 and TRBJ2-3, with D possibly being TRBD1 (7 bases). V was shortened by 5 bases and J by 8 bases, with 14 bases between the two germline ends. CDR1 SGHTA and CDR2 FQGNSA come from the germline V gene. CDR3 length: 13 residues. CDR3 nucleotide sequence: TGTGCCAGCAGCCCTAACAGGGGAGGTACGCAGTATTTT. Translation gives CASSPNRGGTQYF.

This chain connects TRBV28 to TRBJ2-2; 7 bases are shared with TRBD1. Germline CDR1 reads MDHEN; CDR2 reads SYDVKM. The CDR3 is 14 amino acids. With 5 bases clipped from V and 3 bases from J, the junction kept 3 bases outside the gene matches. CDR3 loop: CASSIQGHTGELFF. The CDR3 DNA reads as TGTGCCAGCAGTATACAGGGGCACACCGGGGAGCTGTTTTTT.

This sequence joins TRBV29-1 and TRBJ2-5; no clear D gene. Germline V lookup: CDR1 SQVTM, CDR2 ANQGSEA. V was shortened by 1 base and J by 5 bases, with 2 bases between the two germline ends. The CDR3 has 10 amino acids. CDR3 coding DNA: TGCAGCGTTGAAGTTGAGACCCAGTACTTC. Its translation: CSVEVETQYF. Full variable domain (remainder filled in from reference TRBV29-1 and TRBJ2-5): SAVISQKPSRDICQRGTSLTIQCQVDSQVTMMFWYRQQPGQSLTLIATANQGSEATYESGFVIDKFPISRPNLTFSTLTVSNMSPEDSSIYLCSVEVETQYFGPGTRLLVL.

The chain recombines TRBV29-1 with TRBJ2-1; a weak D match, TRBD2 (5 bases). V lost 6 bases to trimming and J lost 8 bases, with 17 bases between them. The CDR3 runs to 13 residues. CDR1 is SQVTM, CDR2 ANQGSEA, per germline. The CDR3 loop reads CSVAGRLDDEQFF. CDR3 sequence (DNA): TGCAGCGTCGCGGGCAGATTAGACGATGAGCAGTTCTTC.

This chain uses TRBV2 with TRBJ2-5, with D perhaps TRBD2 (5 bases). The germline gives CDR1 SNHLY, CDR2 FYNNEI. V was trimmed by 3 bases and J by 4 bases, leaving 15 bases between them. This CDR3 spans 15 amino acids. CDR3 bases: TGTGCCAGCAGTGAGATCCGGGTACGGGGAGAGACCCAGTACTTC. It encodes CASSEIRVRGETQYF.

V and J are TRBV7-2 and TRBJ2-1, with 11 positions matching TRBD1. Germline CDR1 is SGHTA and CDR2 is FQGNSA. The CDR3 loop spans 16 amino acids. Trimming removed 4 bases from V and 5 bases from J; junction bases left unmatched: 7. CDR3: CASSSAGTGGHNEQFF. CDR3 bases: TGTGCCAGCAGCTCAGCCGGGACAGGGGGACACAATGAGCAGTTCTTC.

Worth noting for this clonotype: At one of its ends the junction is not consistent with the germline gene, which may arise from a read error. V gene TRBV3-1 combines with J gene TRBJ2-7; TRBD2 matches 7 bases. The CDR3 totals 16 residues. Germline loops: CDR1 LGHDT, CDR2 YNNKEL (reference sequence). The CDR3 sequence is CASSPFRGSGSCEQYF. For the CDR3, the DNA is TGTGCCAGCAGTCCTTTCCGCGGGAGCGGTTCCTGCGAGCAGTACTTC.

The chain recombines TRBV7-9 with TRBJ2-1, with unresolved D. The length of the CDR3 is 14 residues. CDR1 is SEHNR and CDR2 is FQNEAQ in the germline V gene (reference sequence). V dropped 2 bases and J dropped 7 bases, with 12 bases sitting between them. In nucleotides, the CDR3 is TGTGCCAGCAGCTTACAGGTTTGGCAAAATGAGCAGTTCTTC. Residues: CASSLQVWQNEQFF.

This sequence joins TRBV3-1 and TRBJ2-3; no firm D call. Trimming cost V 4 bases and J 3 bases, with 11 bases left between them. The V gene's germline CDR1 is LGHDT and CDR2 YNNKEL (reference sequence). The CDR3 totals 14 residues. The CDR3 DNA reads TGTGCCAGCAGCCCGGACGTAGGAACAGATACGCAGTATTTT. Translated: CASSPDVGTDTQYF.

This clonotype was detected once. The rearrangement links TRBV7-3 to TRBJ2-4, with D uncertain. V was trimmed by 2 bases and J by 1 base, leaving 9 bases between them. The CDR3 extends over 15 amino acids. Germline loops: CDR1 SGHTA, CDR2 FQGTGA. CDR3 amino acids: CASSLRRWAKNIQYF. For the CDR3, the DNA is TGTGCCAGCAGCTTACGGCGGTGGGCCAAAAACATTCAGTACTTC.